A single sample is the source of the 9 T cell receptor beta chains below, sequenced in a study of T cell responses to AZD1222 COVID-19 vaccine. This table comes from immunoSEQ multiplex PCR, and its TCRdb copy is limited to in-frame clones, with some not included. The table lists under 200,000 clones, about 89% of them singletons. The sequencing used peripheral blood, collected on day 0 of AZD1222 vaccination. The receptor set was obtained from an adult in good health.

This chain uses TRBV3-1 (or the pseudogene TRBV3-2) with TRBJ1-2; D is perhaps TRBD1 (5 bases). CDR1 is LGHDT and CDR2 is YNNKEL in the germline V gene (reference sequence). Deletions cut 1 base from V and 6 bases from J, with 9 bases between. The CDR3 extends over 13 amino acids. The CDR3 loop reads CASSQGMTDGYTF. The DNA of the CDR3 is TGTGCCAGCAGCCAAGGAATGACAGATGGCTACACCTTC.

The CDR3, as DNA: TGTGCCACCAGTGACCGCGATCGGACAGGGGATGAGCAGTTCTTC. Encoded protein: CATSDRDRTGDEQFF. This chain links TRBV24-1 with TRBJ2-1, with 9 bases matching TRBD1. Germline assignment: CDR1 KGHDR and CDR2 SFDVKD. The ends lost 4 bases at V and 8 bases at J; junction bases unmatched: 8. This CDR3 contains 15 residues.

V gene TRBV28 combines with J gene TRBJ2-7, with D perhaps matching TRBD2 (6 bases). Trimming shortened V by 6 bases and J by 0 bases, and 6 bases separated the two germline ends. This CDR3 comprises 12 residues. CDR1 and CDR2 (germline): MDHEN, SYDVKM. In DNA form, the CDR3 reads TGTGCCAGCAGGACTAGCTCCTACGAGCAGTACTTC. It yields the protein CASRTSSYEQYF.

The CDR3 sequence: CASSLGTAEAFF. The DNA of the CDR3 is TGTGCCAGCAGCCTTGGGACAGCTGAAGCTTTCTTT. The gene calls are TRBV28 and TRBJ1-1; 7 nucleotides match TRBD1. Looked up from germline, CDR1 is MDHEN and CDR2 is SYDVKM. The CDR3 is 12 residues long. V gave up 6 bases and J gave up 6 bases; unmatched junction bases: 4.

The CDR3 protein is CASSKTRTDTQYF. CDR3 sequence (DNA): TGCGCCAGCAGTAAGACCCGCACAGATACGCAGTATTTT. The chain couples TRBV10-1 to TRBJ2-3, with D uncertain. The CDR3 contains 13 residues. V lost 5 bases and J lost 1, with 7 bases in between. The germline V gene encodes CDR1 WNHNN and CDR2 SYGVQD (reference sequence).

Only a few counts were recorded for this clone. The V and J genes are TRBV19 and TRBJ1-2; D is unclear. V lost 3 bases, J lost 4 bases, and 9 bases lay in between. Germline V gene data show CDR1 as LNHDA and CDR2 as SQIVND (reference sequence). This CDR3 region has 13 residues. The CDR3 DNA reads TGTGCCAGTAGTATCGGGCAGCCCTATGGCTACACCTTC. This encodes CASSIGQPYGYTF.

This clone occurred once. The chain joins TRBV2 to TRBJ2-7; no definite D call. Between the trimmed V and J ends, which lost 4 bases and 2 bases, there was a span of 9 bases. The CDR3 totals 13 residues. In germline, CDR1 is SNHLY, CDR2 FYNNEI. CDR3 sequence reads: CASSGWTTYEQYF. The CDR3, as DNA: TGTGCCAGCAGTGGGTGGACGACCTACGAGCAGTACTTC. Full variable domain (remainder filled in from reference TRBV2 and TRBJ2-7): EPEVTQTPSHQVTQMGQEVILRCVPISNHLYFYWYRQILGQKVEFLVSFYNNEISEKSEIFDDQFSVERPDGSNFTLKIRSTKLEDSAMYFCASSGWTTYEQYFGPGTRLTVT.

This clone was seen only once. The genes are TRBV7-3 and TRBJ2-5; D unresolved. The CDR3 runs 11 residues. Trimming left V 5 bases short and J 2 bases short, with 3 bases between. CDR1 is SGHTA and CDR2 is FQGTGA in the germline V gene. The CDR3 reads CASSIQETQYF. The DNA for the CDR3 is TGTGCCAGCAGCATACAAGAGACCCAGTACTTC.

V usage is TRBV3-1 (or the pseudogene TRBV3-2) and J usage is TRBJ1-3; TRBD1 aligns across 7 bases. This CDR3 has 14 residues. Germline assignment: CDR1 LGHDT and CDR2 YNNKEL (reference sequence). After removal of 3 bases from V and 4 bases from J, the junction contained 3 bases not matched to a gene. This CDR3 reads CASSHLTGGNTIYF. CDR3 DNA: TGTGCCAGCAGCCATTTGACAGGGGGAAACACCATATATTTT.